The entry below describes one TCR beta chain. Its antigen is not identified. V was cut by 3 bases and J by 4 bases, with 24 bases left in between. The V gene's germline CDR1 is MGHRA and CDR2 YSYEKL. This CDR3 has 18 residues. The data stem from a study of CD4+ T cells in melanoma. General study points: A reported correlation linked neoantigen-specific CD4+ T cells to CD8+, macrophage and B cell function. Neoantigen-specific CD4+ T cells in melanoma reportedly had diverse differentiation states.

TCRdb keeps only in-frame clones here, not all; method: immunoSEQ multiplex PCR. Among 17,000 or so clones listed, about 80% were seen once. The receptor comes from a human donor with melanoma. V gene TRBV4-1 combines with J gene TRBJ1-2, with D perhaps matching TRBD1 (5 bases). The sample comprised cells from a culture (not recorded whether cultured in vitro). The DNA of the CDR3 is TGCGCCAGCAGCCATGCCGCCGGGACTGAACCTTATTCCTATGGCTACACCTTC. Its translation is CASSHAAGTEPYSYGYTF.